Listed here are 15 T cell receptor beta chains from one sample, sequenced in a study of blood T cell repertoires in COVID-19. The method was immunoSEQ multiplex PCR; TCRdb's version includes in-frame clones alone and lacks a portion of them. The top ten clones hold about 0.91% of a sample with about 480,000 clones, roughly nine tenths of them seen once. The material sequenced was peripheral blood. The receptors come from a man aged 18 to 30 with COVID-19, enrolled during active disease.

The V gene is TRBV18, the J gene TRBJ2-5; 9 positions agree with TRBD2. The CDR3 loop spans 16 amino acids. The V and J ends lost 1 base and 0 bases, in that order; junction bases with no gene match: 3. Germline-derived CDR1 and CDR2 are KGHSH and LQKENI. The CDR3 DNA is TGTGCCAGCTCACCACTGAGCGGGGGGTACCAAGAGACCCAGTACTTC. It specifies CASSPLSGGYQETQYF.

The CDR3: CASSLDGDFTDTQYF. The CDR3 region has the DNA TGTGCCAGCAGCTTAGACGGGGATTTCACAGATACGCAGTATTTT. The chain combines TRBV7-9 with TRBJ2-3; a possible D gene is TRBD2 (5 bases). This CDR3 has 15 amino acids. Trimming shortened V by 1 base and J by 2 bases, and 10 bases separated the two germline ends. Per the germline V gene, CDR1 is SEHNR and CDR2 is FQNEAQ (reference sequence).

This chain uses TRBV24-1 with TRBJ1-1; maybe TRBD1 (6 bases). V was trimmed by 7 bases and J by 4 bases, leaving 12 bases between them. CDR1 is KGHDR and CDR2 is SFDVKD in the germline V gene. The CDR3 extends over 13 amino acids. The CDR3 protein is CATRDSAFTEAFF. The CDR3 DNA sequence: TGTGCCACCAGGGACAGTGCTTTCACTGAAGCTTTCTTT.

DNA of the CDR3: TGCGCCAGCAGCTTGGAAGGTAGCGGGAGCAGAAAGACCCAGTACTTC. Amino acids: CASSLEGSGSRKTQYF. The chain links TRBV5-1 to TRBJ2-5; TRBD2 matches at 9 bases. Germline CDR1 SGHRS, CDR2 YFSETQ. V trimming: 0 bases; J trimming: 6 bases; junction bases outside the gene matches: 9. CDR3 length: 16 residues.

The genes are TRBV7-6 and TRBJ2-1; possible D gene TRBD2, 5 bases. Germline V gives CDR1 SGHVS, CDR2 FNYEAQ. The length of the CDR3 is 13 residues. Trimming left V 6 bases short and J 6 bases short, with 12 bases between. The CDR3, as DNA: TGTGCCAGCAGTAGGACTCGAACCAATGAGCAGTTCTTC. It yields the protein CASSRTRTNEQFF.

The rearrangement uses TRBV11-2 and TRBJ1-2; D perhaps matches TRBD1 (6 bases). Germline CDR1 and CDR2: SGHAT and FQNNGV. The V end lost 6 bases, the J end lost 13 bases, and 21 bases lay between the germline ends. The CDR3 is made up of 13 amino acids. The CDR3 reads CASRRLGGRVRTF. CDR3 DNA sequence: TGTGCCAGCAGGCGATTAGGGGGTCGGGTACGCACCTTC.

The V gene is TRBV6-5, the J gene TRBJ1-2; TRBD1 is a possible D gene (6 bases). V was clipped by 6 bases and J by 0 bases, with 14 bases between them. This CDR3 spans 15 amino acids. Germline V gives CDR1 MNHEY, CDR2 SVGAGI. The CDR3 is CASRPDRSSNYGYTF. The CDR3 coding sequence is TGTGCCAGCAGGCCTGACAGGAGTTCTAACTATGGCTACACCTTC.

The chain joins TRBV6-5 to TRBJ1-3, with a tentative D call TRBD1 (5 bases). Trimming shortened V by 2 bases and J by 3 bases, and 5 bases separated the two germline ends. Per germline, CDR1 MNHEY and CDR2 SVGAGI. This CDR3 comprises 13 residues. CDR3 coding DNA: TGTGCCAGCAGTTACAGGGGTGGAAACACCATATATTTT. Translation gives CASSYRGGNTIYF.

This chain joins TRBV9 and TRBJ2-7; 13 nucleotides align to TRBD2. The V and J ends lost 4 bases and 3 bases, in that order; junction bases with no gene match: 10. Germline V gene lookup returns CDR1 SGDLS and CDR2 YYNGEE. This CDR3 region has 17 residues. The CDR3 bases are TGTGCCAGCAGCCCCAGGACTAGCGGGAGTTTAATCTACGAGCAGTACTTC. It specifies CASSPRTSGSLIYEQYF.

The gene calls are TRBV6-5 and TRBJ1-2; TRBD1 is a possible D gene (6 bases). Per the germline V gene, CDR1 is MNHEY and CDR2 is SVGAGI. This CDR3 has 15 amino acids. The germline V and J ends were trimmed by 2 bases and 2 bases, with 12 bases remaining between them. The CDR3 DNA follows: TGTGCCAGCAGTTACCACGGGAGGGGGAACTATGGCTACACCTTC. Translated, it gives CASSYHGRGNYGYTF.

The V and J genes are TRBV19 and TRBJ2-2, with D perhaps matching TRBD1 (6 bases). CDR1 LNHDA and CDR2 SQIVND come from the germline V gene (reference sequence). V lost 7 bases and J 2 bases, leaving 11 bases between the germline ends. CDR3 size: 14 residues. CDR3 protein: CASIGQRNTGELFF. For the CDR3, the DNA is TGTGCCAGTATTGGACAGAGAAACACCGGGGAGCTGTTTTTT.

The table lists this clone with a few counts. This sequence joins TRBV3-1 (or the pseudogene TRBV3-2) and TRBJ1-2; 8 bases fit TRBD1. Germline V gene sequence: CDR1 LGHDT, CDR2 YNNKEL (reference sequence). The CDR3 is 15 amino acids. J lost 4 bases, V lost 1 base, and 5 bases had no gene match. CDR3 region: CASSQGTGSIYGYTF. The CDR3 coding sequence is TGTGCCAGCAGCCAAGGGACAGGGAGCATCTATGGCTACACCTTC.

The chain recombines TRBV19 with TRBJ2-2; a weak D match, TRBD2 (5 bases). The CDR3 length is 13 residues. Germline values: CDR1 LNHDA, CDR2 SQIVND (reference sequence). Trimming removed 5 bases at V and 6 bases at J, with 10 bases between. CDR3 bases: TGTGCCAGTAGTCCCTCTAGCCCCGGGGAGCTGTTTTTT. Amino acid sequence: CASSPSSPGELFF.

The gene calls are TRBV28 and TRBJ2-2; 7 bases map to TRBD2. Germline-derived CDR1 and CDR2 are MDHEN and SYDVKM. The CDR3 loop spans 15 amino acids. J gave up 0 bases and V 6 bases, and 4 bases lay outside the gene matches. CDR3 sequence: CASSLGGANTGELFF. The CDR3 coding sequence is TGTGCCAGCAGCCTTGGGGGGGCGAACACCGGGGAGCTGTTTTTT.

This clone has a single count. The gene calls are TRBV24-1 and TRBJ2-3; weak D call: TRBD2 (6 bases). V shed 9 bases and J shed 4 bases, with 19 bases lying between them. CDR1 and CDR2 (germline): KGHDR, SFDVKD. This CDR3 has 15 amino acids. CDR3 nucleotide sequence: TGTGCCACCGAGGGAAGCAGCAGGGAGGCAGATACGCAGTATTTT. Translated: CATEGSSREADTQYF.